The 10 T cell receptor beta chains below were found in one sample sequenced in a study of T cell clonality in common variable immunodeficiency. Study conclusions and caveats: In common variable immunodeficiency, TCR beta chains reportedly carried fewer deletions and N-nucleotide insertions.

Which antigens these TCRs recognize remains unknown. Generated by immunoSEQ multiplex PCR, the TCRdb table keeps only in-frame clones and is missing some. The repertoire yields some 7,100 clones, none seen only once; the top ten contain around 4.7%. Sequenced input: peripheral blood mononuclear cells. These receptors were collected from a human donor with common variable immunodeficiency.

In this sample, this clone turned up a few times. The read finishes 3 residues shy of the CDR3 end, and the germline J gene is used to complete it. This chain links TRBV18 with TRBJ2-3, with D unclear. Trimming pared 5 bases from V and 2 bases from J, leaving 5 bases between. This CDR3 contains 12 residues. The germline V gene has CDR1 KGHSH and CDR2 LQKENI. The CDR3 spells CASSFNTDTQYF. The sequenced part of the CDR3 DNA is TGTGCCAGCTCATTTAACACAGATACG.

This clone has more than one count but fewer than ten. The read gets to within 3 residues of the CDR3 end, and the germline J gene fills in the rest. The chain links TRBV19 to TRBJ2-3; 10 nucleotides agree with TRBD1. Germline CDR1 is LNHDA and CDR2 is SQIVND (reference sequence). With 5 bases clipped from V and 5 bases from J, the junction kept 7 bases outside the gene matches. CDR3 size: 15 residues. The chain's CDR3 is CASSPLGQGIDTQYF. The sequenced part of the CDR3 DNA is TGTGCCAGTAGTCCCCTGGGACAGGGGATAGATACG.

This clone is medium-sized in the sample. Read data end 3 residues before the CDR3 end; the end is taken from the germline J gene. V gene TRBV5-1 combines with J gene TRBJ2-7; 9 bases align to TRBD1. In germline, CDR1 is SGHRS, CDR2 YFSETQ. The CDR3 covers 14 residues. With 6 bases clipped from V and 1 base from J, the junction kept 5 bases outside the gene matches. The part of the CDR3 DNA that was read is TGCGCCAGCACCGAGACAGGGGGATCCTACGAG. Translated, it gives CASTETGGSYE. The CDR3 in full is CASTETGGSYEQYF.

On this clone itself: The CDR3 end is not reached by the read, which stops 3 residues before it; the germline J gene fills it in. The J gene is TRBJ2-7, the V gene TRBV19; TRBD2 matches at 9 bases. CDR1 is LNHDA, CDR2 SQIVND, per germline (reference sequence). This CDR3 region has 14 residues. V shed 3 bases, J shed 3 bases, and the junction held 3 bases outside the gene matches. CDR3 DNA, as far as it was read: TGTGCCAGTAGTATGGCTAGCGGGGTCTACGAG. Its protein product is CASSMASGVYE. The full CDR3 reads CASSMASGVYEQYF.

For this clone: The read finishes 3 residues shy of the CDR3 end, and the germline J gene is used to complete it. The chain has TRBV19 and TRBJ2-3, with D possibly matching TRBD1 (5 bases). The CDR3 spans 15 residues. The germline CDR1 and CDR2 sequences are LNHDA and SQIVND (reference sequence). Trimming left V 2 bases short and J 1 base short, with 10 bases between. The DNA read from the CDR3 is TGTGCCAGTAGTATATTGGCAGGGCGCACAGATACG. Residues: CASSILAGRTDT. The CDR3, in full, reads CASSILAGRTDTQYF.

Remarks on this clone: The read ends 3 residues before the CDR3 terminus; that terminus is restored from the germline J gene. The gene calls are TRBV7-8 and TRBJ2-3; D is possibly TRBD1 (5 bases). V was cut by 7 bases and J by 1 base, with 18 bases left in between. The CDR3 extends over 16 amino acids. The germline V gene has CDR1 SGHVS and CDR2 FQNEAQ. CDR3 protein: CASTPLTAIRTDTQYF. CDR3 bases read: TGTGCCAGCACCCCTCTGACAGCGATTCGCACAGATACG.

This clone came up a few times. The read comes to an end 3 residues before the CDR3 does, leaving the germline J gene to fill in the end. The rearrangement joins TRBV2 to TRBJ2-7; the D call may be TRBD1 or TRBD2 (5 bases each). This CDR3 is built from 14 residues. The V end was cut by 4 bases, the J end by 2 bases, with 12 bases between. Germline CDR1 reads SNHLY; CDR2 reads FYNNEI. The CDR3 loop reads CASSGPGSPYEQYF. The part of the CDR3 DNA that was read is TGTGCCAGCAGTGGCCCAGGGAGTCCCTACGAG.

This clone has a handful of counts. The CDR3 is cut off 3 residues early in the read; its end comes from the germline J gene. J is TRBJ2-2 and V is TRBV19, with D perhaps matching TRBD2 (7 bases). CDR1 is LNHDA, CDR2 SQIVND, per germline (reference sequence). V lost 4 bases, J lost 7 bases, and 13 bases lay in between. The CDR3 is made up of 14 amino acids. CDR3 bases read: TGTGCCAGTAGTAGAGGGGGGGCCCTCGGGGAG. The encoded protein is CASSRGGALGE. The full CDR3 is CASSRGGALGELFF.

By share, this clone ranks as medium-sized. The read halts 3 residues ahead of the CDR3 end, with the missing end drawn from the germline J gene. The rearrangement joins TRBV18 to TRBJ2-3; the match to TRBD2 covers 9 bases. With 3 bases clipped from V and 4 bases from J, the junction kept 5 bases outside the gene matches. Germline CDR1 and CDR2: KGHSH and LQKENI. CDR3 length equals 15 residues. CDR3 protein: CASSPVAGAADTQYF. The CDR3 bases that were read are TGTGCCAGCTCACCCGTAGCGGGAGCCGCAGATACG.

The table lists this clone with a few counts. The DNA ends 3 residues before the CDR3 does, and the rest of the CDR3 is filled in from the germline J gene. V is TRBV19 and J is TRBJ2-1; a possible D gene is TRBD2 (6 bases). There are 15 residues in the CDR3. Trimming cost V 3 bases and J 7 bases, with 16 bases left between them. CDR1 is LNHDA, CDR2 SQIVND, per germline (reference sequence). CDR3 DNA (partial): TGTGCCAGTAGTATGGGGTGGGAGGAGGGGAATGAG. Protein: CASSMGWEEGNE. The CDR3, in full, reads CASSMGWEEGNEQFF.